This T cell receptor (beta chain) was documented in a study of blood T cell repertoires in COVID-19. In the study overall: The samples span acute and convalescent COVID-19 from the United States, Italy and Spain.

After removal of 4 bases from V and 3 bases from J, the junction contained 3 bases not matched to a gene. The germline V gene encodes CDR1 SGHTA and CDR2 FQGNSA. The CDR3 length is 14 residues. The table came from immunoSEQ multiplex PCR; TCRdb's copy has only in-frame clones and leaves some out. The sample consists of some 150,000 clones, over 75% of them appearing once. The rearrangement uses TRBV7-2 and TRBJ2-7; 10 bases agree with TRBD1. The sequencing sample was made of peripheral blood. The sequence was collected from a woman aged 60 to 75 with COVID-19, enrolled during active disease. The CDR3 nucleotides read TGTGCCAGCAGCTCGGGACAGGGGATCTACGAGCAGTACTTC. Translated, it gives CASSSGQGIYEQYF.